Here is one T cell receptor beta chain with its context. Its cognate antigen is unknown. A read error may account for a junction end that differs from germline. The sample is drawn from a study of graft-versus-host responses after intestinal transplantation. Whole-study results and caveats: GvH clones turned up in recipient marrow; some had shown up first in ileum or blood. Declining HvG levels early post-transplant were linked to peak circulating GvH clone levels. Within allografts, high graft-versus-host to host-versus-graft clonal ratios were seen among patients with graft-donor T cell macrochimerism.

The assay was immunoSEQ multiplex PCR, and TCRdb's table has in-frame clones only and misses some. The data contain some 93,000 clones, 90% to 95% of them singletons. Germline assignment: CDR1 SGHAT and CDR2 FQNNGV. The length of the CDR3 is 14 residues. This chain connects TRBV11-2 to TRBJ2-7; 8 bases are a match to TRBD1. Sequences were derived from unstimulated CD8+ T cells sorted from spleen or lymph node cells, sampled before intestinal transplant. The receptor's source is a human donor who received an intestinal transplant. CDR3 coding DNA: TGTGCCAGCAGCCCCGGGACAGGAGCCTACAAGCAGTACTTC. Translated: CASSPGTGAYKQYF.